These T cell receptor beta chains were read from a single sample in a study of blood T cell repertoires in COVID-19. The protocol was immunoSEQ multiplex PCR, while the TCRdb copy is restricted to in-frame clones and leaves out a portion. Of approximately 80,000 clones listed, more than 70% are singletons. Specimen: peripheral blood. The receptors come from a man in his sixties or seventies with active or convalescent COVID-19. Both conserved end residues are part of each CDR3.

TRBV5-5	TRBJ1-5	CASSLEGGGQPQHF
TRBV30	TRBJ2-7	CAWSREGYEQYF
TRBV2	TRBJ1-5	CASSPMGQGSQPQHF
TRBV21-1	TRBJ1-3	CASSKGTGGRNGNTIYF
TRBV10-3	TRBJ1-5	CAISEGVGSNQPQHF
TRBV5-4	TRBJ2-7	CASSLTGAGYEQYF
TRBV14	TRBJ2-1	CASSQAGLGYNEQFF
TRBV28	TRBJ1-1	CASSPARGKVKTEAFF
TRBV6-5	TRBJ2-4	CASRAGTRQNIQYF
TRBV2	TRBJ2-5	CASNRAGTQETQYF
TRBV30	TRBJ2-7	CAWSVFWQGTYEQYF
TRBV6-4	TRBJ2-3	CASSVERGALDTQYF
TRBV5-4	TRBJ2-3	CASSLYRGQGTDTQYF
TRBV7-9	TRBJ1-2	CASSFPRTGLDYGYTF
TRBV7-9	TRBJ1-5	CASSEAAGDQPQHF
TRBV25-1	TRBJ1-1	CASSLGSTEAFF
TRBV5-4	TRBJ2-5	CASSKGLVGQETQYF
TRBV6-5	TRBJ1-4	CASRNRQEKLFF
TRBV19	TRBJ2-1	CASSRPLLQGMDHNEQFF
TRBV5-1	TRBJ1-5	CASSLGQGEPQHF
TRBV6-5	TRBJ1-5	CASSSQEGNQPQHF
TRBV19	TRBJ2-3	CASRGPPADTQYF
TRBV25-1	TRBJ2-7	CASSATSGGDYEQYF
TRBV21-1	TRBJ2-5	CASSKVAAGGRETQYF